Listed here are 14 T cell receptor beta chains from one sample, sequenced in a study of vaccination and CD4 T cells after COVID-19. These receptors have no identified antigens. The Oncomine TCR Beta short-read assay sequenced DNA from cultured CD4+ T cells. TCRdb passed the PCR reads through MiXCR, listing each CDR3 protein once. Here the sample spans 8,500 to 13,000 distinct CDR3 sequences, under 60% being singletons. Described treatment: approximately nine-day PBMC culture with coronavirus spike peptide pools or control peptides (ViraFEST assay). The sample taken for sequencing was CD4+ T cells from blood, cultured in vitro. Receptors were obtained from a human donor who had recovered from COVID-19.

The V gene is TRBV7-2, the J gene TRBJ2-2; TRBD2 matches 12 bases. Germline-derived CDR1 and CDR2 are SGHTA and FQGNSA. The CDR3 is made up of 18 amino acids. V dropped 5 bases and J dropped 0; count of bases not matched to a gene: 7. CDR3 sequence reads: CASSPIGLAGSNTGELFF. CDR3 nucleotides: TGTGCCAGCAGCCCGATCGGACTAGCGGGGTCGAACACCGGGGAGCTGTTTTTT.

This chain uses TRBV10-3 with TRBJ1-1; a weak D match, TRBD1 (5 bases). Trimming pared 10 bases from V and 4 bases from J, leaving 16 bases between. There are 13 residues in the CDR3. Germline lookup yields CDR1 ENHRY and CDR2 SYGVKD. CDR3 nucleotide sequence: TGTGCCACCGCGGGGGGTGAAGTCACTGAAGCTTTCTTT. Translated: CATAGGEVTEAFF.

This clonotype showed up just a few times. This rearrangement joins TRBV1 to TRBJ1-5; the tabulated D call, TRBD1, remains unverified against the DNA. TRBV1 is classified as a pseudogene. CDR3 length: 20 amino acids. CDR3 protein: CTSSQDRSALQGRGNQPQHF. The CDR3 DNA reads as TGCACCAGCAGCCAAGATCGCTCAGCCCTTCAGGGTCGTGGCAATCAGCCCCAGCATTTT.

This clonotype was seen only a few times. The chain links TRBV7-9 to TRBJ1-1, with 8 bases matching TRBD1. The trim removed 3 bases at V and 1 base at J, leaving 1 base unmatched. The CDR3 extends over 14 amino acids. Germline CDR1 and CDR2: SEHNR and FQNEAQ (reference sequence). CDR3 in DNA: TGTGCCAGCAGCTTGGGGACAGGGAACACTGAAGCTTTCTTT. Amino acid sequence: CASSLGTGNTEAFF.

The chain employs TRBV7-9 and TRBJ2-2, with TRBD1 matching 12 bases. The CDR3 sequence is 17 residues long. The trim removed 5 bases at V and 5 bases at J, leaving 9 bases unmatched. Germline assignment: CDR1 SEHNR and CDR2 FQNEAQ (reference sequence). The CDR3 here is CASSQGGGQGATGELFF. The CDR3 nucleotides read TGTGCCAGCAGCCAAGGAGGGGGACAGGGGGCTACCGGGGAGCTGTTTTTT. The full variable domain, in which reference TRBV7-9 and TRBJ2-2 provide the parts outside the CDR3, is DTGVSQNPRHKITKRGQNVTFRCDPISEHNRLYWYRQTLGQGPEFLTYFQNEAQLEKSRLLSDRFSAERPKGSFSTLEIQRTEQGDSAMYLCASSQGGGQGATGELFFGEGSRLTVL.

This chain uses TRBV28 with TRBJ2-7; 8 nucleotides align to TRBD1. V trimming: 5 bases; J trimming: 3 bases; junction bases outside the gene matches: 6. The germline CDR1 and CDR2 sequences are MDHEN and SYDVKM. The CDR3 sequence is 14 residues long. CDR3 coding DNA: TGTGCCAGCAGTACAGGGGGATCGGTCTACGAGCAGTACTTC. Amino acids: CASSTGGSVYEQYF.

This clonotype appeared a few times. This chain links TRBV25-1 with TRBJ2-7, with 8 bases aligning to TRBD1. Germline V gives CDR1 MGHDK, CDR2 SYGVNS. The trim removed 2 bases at V and 3 bases at J, leaving 6 bases unmatched. CDR3 length: 15 amino acids. Here the CDR3 reads CASSEGQGRIYEQYF. The CDR3 DNA follows: TGTGCCAGCAGTGAAGGACAGGGACGGATCTACGAGCAGTACTTC.

This clonotype appeared a few times. The V gene is TRBV5-6, the J gene TRBJ2-5, with TRBD2 matching over 8 bases. The CDR3 covers 16 residues. The germline V gene encodes CDR1 SGHDT and CDR2 YYEEEE. Trimming cost V 0 bases and J 2 bases; bases outside gene matches: 6. CDR3 sequence (DNA): TGTGCCAGCAGCTTGGTCGGCGGGGGGAAACAAGAGACCCAGTACTTC. This sequence encodes CASSLVGGGKQETQYF.

This clonotype was seen a handful of times. The chain has TRBV7-8 and TRBJ1-2; D possibly corresponds to TRBD1 (5 bases). CDR1 is SGHVS and CDR2 is FQNEAQ in the germline V gene. CDR3 size: 13 residues. V lost 5 bases and J 8 bases, leaving 15 bases between the germline ends. This chain's CDR3 is CASSPGRLGGYTF. Here the CDR3 DNA reads TGTGCCAGCAGCCCAGGGCGATTAGGGGGCTACACCTTC. Full variable domain (outside the CDR3, taken from reference TRBV7-8 and TRBJ1-2): GAGVSQSPRYKVAKRGQDVALRCDPISGHVSLFWYQQALGQGPEFLTYFQNEAQLDKSGLPSDRFFAERPEGSVSTLKIQRTQQEDSAVYLCASSPGRLGGYTFGSGTRLTVV.

This clonotype was detected a few times. This chain connects TRBV11-3 to TRBJ2-2; D remains ambiguous. CDR1 SGHNT and CDR2 YENEEA come from the germline V gene. This CDR3 has 15 amino acids. The V end was cut by 2 bases, the J end by 1 base, with 8 bases between. The chain's CDR3 is CASSLPGGNTGELFF. For the CDR3, the DNA is TGTGCCAGCAGCTTACCCGGCGGGAACACCGGGGAGCTGTTTTTT. Variable domain in full (rest from reference TRBV11-3 and TRBJ2-2): EAGVVQSPRYKIIEKKQPVAFWCNPISGHNTLYWYLQNLGQGPELLIRYENEEAVDDSQLPKDRFSAERLKGVDSTLKIQPAELGDSAVYLCASSLPGGNTGELFFGEGSRLTVL.

This clonotype was recorded a few times. This rearrangement joins TRBV5-8 to TRBJ2-7, with a weak D call TRBD1 (5 bases). The V gene lost 5 bases and the J gene lost 1 base, with 13 bases spanning the gap. Germline CDR1 SGHTS, CDR2 YDEGEE. The CDR3 is 14 amino acids. DNA of the CDR3: TGTGCCAGCAGAGATACCCAGGGTTCCTACGAGCAGTACTTC. It translates to CASRDTQGSYEQYF.

The V call is TRBV20-1, the J call TRBJ1-2; TRBD1 is a possible D gene (6 bases). With 6 bases removed from V and 2 bases from J, the gap between germline ends came to 13 bases. The CDR3 totals 13 residues. Germline V gene sequence: CDR1 DFQATT, CDR2 SNEGSKA (reference sequence). In DNA form, the CDR3 reads TGCAGTGCAGCCACCGGGGGCAACTATGGCTACACCTTC. Its protein is CSAATGGNYGYTF.

This clonotype was picked up a small number of times. The CDR3 protein is CSVRRGGGNQPQHF. CDR3 nucleotide sequence: TGCAGTGTACGGCGCGGGGGTGGCAATCAGCCCCAGCATTTT. The J gene is TRBJ1-5, the V gene TRBV20-1; D is perhaps TRBD1 (5 bases). CDR1 is DFQATT and CDR2 is SNEGSKA in the germline V gene (reference sequence). This CDR3 region has 14 residues. The germline V and J ends were trimmed by 7 bases and 2 bases, with 15 bases remaining between them.

The chain carries TRBV29-1 and TRBJ1-2; D gene unclear. The germline V and J ends were trimmed by 1 base and 2 bases, with 5 bases remaining between them. Germline CDR1 reads SQVTM; CDR2 reads ANQGSEA. The CDR3 consists of 12 residues. This CDR3 is CSVEAPNYGYTF. The CDR3 region has the DNA TGCAGCGTTGAAGCGCCAAACTATGGCTACACCTTC. The whole variable domain, filled in from reference TRBV29-1 and TRBJ1-2, reads SAVISQKPSRDICQRGTSLTIQCQVDSQVTMMFWYRQQPGQSLTLIATANQGSEATYESGFVIDKFPISRPNLTFSTLTVSNMSPEDSSIYLCSVEAPNYGYTFGSGTRLTVV.